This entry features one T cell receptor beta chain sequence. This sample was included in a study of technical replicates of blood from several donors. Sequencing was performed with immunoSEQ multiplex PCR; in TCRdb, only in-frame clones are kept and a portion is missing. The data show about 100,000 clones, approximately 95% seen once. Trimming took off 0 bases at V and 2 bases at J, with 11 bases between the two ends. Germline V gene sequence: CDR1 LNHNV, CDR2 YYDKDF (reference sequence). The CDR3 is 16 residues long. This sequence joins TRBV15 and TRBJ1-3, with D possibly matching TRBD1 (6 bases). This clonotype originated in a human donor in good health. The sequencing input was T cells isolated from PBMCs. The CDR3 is CATSRDGQFPGNTIYF. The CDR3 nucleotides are TGTGCCACCAGCAGAGATGGACAGTTCCCTGGAAACACCATATATTTT.